This TCR beta chain originates from a study of Tregs in tolerant kidney transplant recipients. This clone was recorded once. Trimming pared 10 bases from V and 1 base from J, leaving 14 bases between. Germline CDR1 ENHRY, CDR2 SYGVKD. CDR3 length equals 13 residues. Sequenced by immunoSEQ multiplex PCR; TCRdb stores in-frame clones only, minus some. This sample carries tens of thousands of clones, approximately 98% of them seen once, and the ten largest clones take 0.34%. This sample comprised Tregs from blood, obtained before the transplant. The V gene is TRBV10-3, the J gene TRBJ2-7; D perhaps matches TRBD1 (6 bases). The receptor comes from a human donor who received a combined kidney and bone marrow transplant. CDR3 loop: CATLVGQSYEQYF. The DNA for the CDR3 is TGTGCCACCCTTGTAGGACAGTCCTACGAGCAGTACTTC.